A single sample is the source of the 20 T cell receptor beta chains below, sequenced in a study of control samples from healthy donors and cancer patients. Sequenced by immunoSEQ multiplex PCR; TCRdb stores in-frame clones only, minus some. The table records about 120,000 clones, 80% to 90% of them present only once. The sample comprised blood. These receptors all come from a man in his 60s in good health.

The CDR3 DNA follows: TGTGCCAGCAGCTTAGATAGCAGCGGCGTATCTGGGGCCAACGTCCTGACTTTC. Translated, it gives CASSLDSSGVSGANVLTF. The chain joins TRBV7-3 to TRBJ2-6; maybe TRBD2 (5 bases). The germline V and J ends were trimmed by 2 bases and 1 base, with 15 bases remaining between them. The CDR3 length is 18 residues. The germline CDR1 and CDR2 sequences are SGHTA and FQGTGA.

V gene TRBV2 combines with J gene TRBJ1-2; D remains unclear. Germline CDR1 reads SNHLY; CDR2 reads FYNNEI. Trimming cost V 2 bases and J 5 bases, with 12 bases left between them. This CDR3 spans 14 amino acids. The CDR3 loop is CASSEFKFGYGYTF. CDR3 in DNA: TGTGCCAGCAGTGAATTCAAATTTGGGTATGGCTACACCTTC.

V is TRBV3-1 (or the pseudogene TRBV3-2) and J is TRBJ1-2, with D hard to call. The V and J ends lost 4 bases and 4 bases respectively, with 10 bases between them. The CDR3 covers 13 residues. In germline, CDR1 is LGHDT, CDR2 YNNKEL (reference sequence). The CDR3: CASSLQHSYGYTF. The DNA of the CDR3 is TGTGCCAGCAGCCTTCAACACAGCTATGGCTACACCTTC.

This chain uses TRBV3-1 (or the pseudogene TRBV3-2) with TRBJ1-2; 10 nucleotides align to TRBD1. V lost 1 base to trimming and J lost 1 base; unmatched junction nucleotides: 3. The CDR3 sequence is 16 residues long. Germline V CDR1 and CDR2: LGHDT, YNNKEL (reference sequence). The DNA of the CDR3 is TGTGCCAGCAGCCAAGGTGGGACAGGGGATAACTATGGCTACACCTTC. Amino acids: CASSQGGTGDNYGYTF.

This rearrangement joins TRBV4-3 to TRBJ2-3; D unclear. The CDR3 contains 16 residues. CDR1 and CDR2 (germline): LGHNA, YSLEER. V was cut by 0 bases and J by 1 base, with 11 bases left in between. CDR3 bases: TGCGCCAGCAGCCAAGATGGTTTTGGGGGCACAGATACGCAGTATTTT. It is translated as CASSQDGFGGTDTQYF.

This clone was seen a handful of times. The chain joins TRBV6-5 to TRBJ1-2; maybe TRBD1 (5 bases). The CDR3 totals 15 residues. CDR1 and CDR2 from the germline V gene are MNHEY and SVGAGI. Deletions cut 6 bases from V and 6 bases from J, with 20 bases between. The DNA for the CDR3 is TGTGCCAGCAGCCCAGACAGAGACCACTACGATGGCTACACCTTC. Amino acid sequence: CASSPDRDHYDGYTF.

This chain uses TRBV6-1 with TRBJ1-1; D gene unclear. This CDR3 region has 14 residues. V was trimmed by 3 bases and J by 0 bases, leaving 8 bases between them. In germline, CDR1 is MNHNS, CDR2 SASEGT. Here the CDR3 reads CASSEASMNTEAFF. The DNA of the CDR3 is TGTGCCAGCAGTGAGGCGTCCATGAACACTGAAGCTTTCTTT.

This clone was counted between two and nine times. The V and J genes are TRBV7-2 and TRBJ2-1; TRBD1 might be the D (5 bases). Germline assignment: CDR1 SGHTA and CDR2 FQGNSA. CDR3 length equals 15 residues. V dropped 1 base and J dropped 5 bases, with 12 bases sitting between them. CDR3 residues: CASSLVQGRNNEQFF. The CDR3 DNA follows: TGTGCCAGCAGCTTAGTTCAGGGTCGAAACAATGAGCAGTTCTTC.

This chain uses TRBV29-1 with TRBJ2-2; D may be TRBD2 (6 bases). This CDR3 spans 14 amino acids. Germline V CDR1 and CDR2: SQVTM, ANQGSEA. V was clipped by 6 bases and J by 3 bases, with 14 bases between them. In DNA form, the CDR3 reads TGCAGCGTCCCCCGCCGGGACTACACCGGGGAGCTGTTTTTT. Protein sequence: CSVPRRDYTGELFF.

The rearrangement uses TRBV18 and TRBJ2-7; 7 bases match TRBD2. Trimming removed 4 bases from V and 1 base from J; junction bases left unmatched: 13. The CDR3 length is 17 residues. The germline V gene has CDR1 KGHSH and CDR2 LQKENI. The CDR3 sequence: CASSLPFSTGGSYEQYF. The CDR3 DNA reads as TGTGCCAGCTCACTACCTTTTTCGACGGGGGGTTCCTACGAGCAGTACTTC. Combining the CDR3 with reference TRBV18 and TRBJ2-7 gives the whole variable domain NAGVMQNPRHLVRRRGQEARLRCSPMKGHSHVYWYRQLPEEGLKFMVYLQKENIIDESGMPKERFSAEFPKEGPSILRIQQVVRGDSAAYFCASSLPFSTGGSYEQYFGPGTRLTVT.

A few counts support this clone. This chain connects TRBV18 to TRBJ2-6; TRBD2 matches 7 bases. Looked up from germline, CDR1 is KGHSH and CDR2 is LQKENI. With V trimmed by 6 bases and J by 2 bases, 16 bases remained unmatched. The CDR3 contains 19 residues. The CDR3 is CASSYQSGAPGPGANVLTF. For the CDR3, the DNA is TGTGCCAGCTCCTACCAAAGCGGGGCCCCCGGGCCTGGGGCCAACGTCCTGACTTTC.

This clone was observed a handful of times. This chain links TRBV2 with TRBJ2-7; D is perhaps TRBD1 (5 bases). The CDR3 extends over 14 amino acids. Germline V gene data show CDR1 as SNHLY and CDR2 as FYNNEI. V was clipped by 6 bases and J by 5 bases, with 17 bases between them. This chain's CDR3 is CASSLGAPVHEQYF. The CDR3 nucleotides are TGTGCCAGCAGCCTTGGGGCACCTGTCCACGAGCAGTACTTC.

The V call is TRBV5-6, the J call TRBJ1-2; D unresolved. The CDR3 totals 15 residues. Germline CDR1 reads SGHDT; CDR2 reads YYEEEE. Trimming took off 3 bases at V and 4 bases at J, with 16 bases between the two ends. CDR3 loop: CASSYAQVEFYGYTF. The CDR3, as DNA: TGTGCCAGCAGCTATGCCCAGGTAGAATTCTATGGCTACACCTTC.

This clone came up a few times. The J gene is TRBJ1-2, the V gene TRBV25-1; D may be TRBD1 (5 bases). Germline V gene sequence: CDR1 MGHDK, CDR2 SYGVNS. The CDR3 is 14 amino acids. V was trimmed by 0 bases and J by 6 bases, leaving 11 bases between them. The CDR3 DNA reads as TGTGCCAGCAGTGAATATAACGGGGCCGATGGCTACACCTTC. Protein: CASSEYNGADGYTF.

The chain carries TRBV28 and TRBJ1-1; D is perhaps TRBD1 (6 bases). V gave up 9 bases and J gave up 2 bases, with 10 bases separating them. Germline V gene data show CDR1 as MDHEN and CDR2 as SYDVKM. CDR3 length: 12 residues. CDR3 coding DNA: TGTGCCAGTCGGACAGCAAACACTGAAGCTTTCTTT. Encoded protein: CASRTANTEAFF.

This clone was picked up one time. The chain employs TRBV28 and TRBJ1-6, with D perhaps matching TRBD1 (5 bases). Per germline, CDR1 MDHEN and CDR2 SYDVKM. Trimming left V 6 bases short and J 7 bases short, with 10 bases between. CDR3 length equals 13 residues. The CDR3 reads CASRTELNSPLHF. The CDR3 nucleotides are TGTGCCAGCAGGACAGAGTTGAATTCACCCCTCCACTTT.

The V call is TRBV5-1, the J call TRBJ2-1; maybe TRBD1 (5 bases). Germline CDR1 reads SGHRS; CDR2 reads YFSETQ. With 0 bases removed from V and 5 bases from J, the gap between germline ends came to 9 bases. This CDR3 spans 14 amino acids. The CDR3 loop reads CASSLGGVNNEQFF. The CDR3 DNA reads as TGCGCCAGCAGCTTGGGGGGCGTAAACAATGAGCAGTTCTTC.

V is TRBV21-1 and J is TRBJ2-3; the table's D call of TRBD1 was not tested on the DNA. TRBV21-1 is a recognized pseudogene. This CDR3 spans 15 amino acids. The CDR3 loop is CASSGLQGSTDTQYF. DNA of the CDR3: TGTGCCAGCAGCGGGCTACAGGGAAGCACAGATACGCAGTATTTT.

This rearrangement joins TRBV19 to TRBJ2-2, with 8 bases identical to TRBD2. The CDR3 totals 14 residues. Looked up from germline, CDR1 is LNHDA and CDR2 is SQIVND (reference sequence). With V trimmed by 4 bases and J by 4 bases, 2 bases remained unmatched. DNA for the CDR3: TGTGCCAGTAGTACCGGACTAGCCACCGGGGAGCTGTTTTTT. Translation gives CASSTGLATGELFF.

The chain carries TRBV15 and TRBJ1-1, with D uncertain. The CDR3 is 13 amino acids. Germline assignment: CDR1 LNHNV and CDR2 YYDKDF (reference sequence). The V and J ends lost 0 bases and 4 bases respectively, with 6 bases between them. As DNA, the CDR3 is TGTGCCACCAGCAGAGATTACGGCACTGAAGCTTTCTTT. This sequence encodes CATSRDYGTEAFF.